Sequencing of this T cell receptor (beta chain) was carried out in a study of blood T cell repertoires in COVID-19. This clone has a single count. There are 13 residues in the CDR3. CDR1 is SGHTA and CDR2 is FQGNSA in the germline V gene. The germline V and J ends were trimmed by 5 bases and 6 bases, with 13 bases remaining between them. This table comes from immunoSEQ multiplex PCR, and its TCRdb copy is limited to in-frame clones, with some not included. The sample carries hundreds of thousands of clones, 70% to 90% recorded once. The chain carries TRBV7-2 and TRBJ1-2; a possible D gene is TRBD1 (5 bases). This TCR derives from a woman aged 40 to 50 with acute COVID-19. The specimen sequenced was PBMCs or T cells enriched from blood (not recorded which). The CDR3 region is CASSLGREDGYTF. The CDR3 bases are TGTGCCAGCAGCCTAGGCAGGGAGGATGGCTACACCTTC.